The 23 T cell receptor beta chains presented below share a single source sample, sequenced in a study of blood T cell repertoires in COVID-19. TCRdb's copy holds only in-frame clones and misses some; the assay was immunoSEQ multiplex PCR. Among about 220,000 clones, around 81% were seen once, and the ten largest hold more than 2%. Sequenced input: peripheral blood. The receptors originated from a woman aged 60 to 75 with acute or convalescent COVID-19.

This clone was seen once. J is TRBJ1-5 and V is TRBV2, with a possible D match to TRBD1 (5 bases). The CDR3 length is 15 residues. The V end lost 6 bases, the J end lost 7 bases, and 19 bases lay between the germline ends. Germline values: CDR1 SNHLY, CDR2 FYNNEI. The CDR3: CASSPGTRGSQPQHF. For the CDR3, the DNA is TGTGCCAGCAGCCCGGGGACCCGGGGGTCCCAGCCCCAGCATTTT.

This chain links TRBV7-3 with TRBJ2-3, with D perhaps matching TRBD1 (5 bases). Trimming cost V 4 bases and J 4 bases, with 12 bases left between them. The CDR3 has 14 residues. CDR1 and CDR2 (germline): SGHTA, FQGTGA. The CDR3 coding sequence is TGTGCCAGCAGCTCAAGGGGTGGGGCAGATACGCAGTATTTT. Translating it yields CASSSRGGADTQYF.

The rearrangement links TRBV24-1 to TRBJ2-1; the match to TRBD1 covers 9 bases. This CDR3 spans 16 amino acids. V was clipped by 0 bases and J by 6 bases; unmatched bases: 5. Germline V gene data show CDR1 as KGHDR and CDR2 as SFDVKD. CDR3 DNA sequence: TGTGCCACCAGTGATTTGCAGGGACAGGGTAGCAATGAGCAGTTCTTC. Residues: CATSDLQGQGSNEQFF.

Only a few counts were recorded for this clone. The chain carries TRBV5-4 and TRBJ1-3; unclear D gene. CDR3 length: 16 residues. Germline V CDR1 and CDR2: SGHNT, YYREEE (reference sequence). Between the trimmed V and J ends, which lost 0 bases and 4 bases, there was a span of 14 bases. CDR3 DNA: TGTGCCAGCAGCTTGGATCCGGAAACCAGGGGAAACACCATATATTTT. It specifies CASSLDPETRGNTIYF.

The chain links TRBV9 to TRBJ2-1; TRBD2 matches at 10 bases. In germline, CDR1 is SGDLS, CDR2 YYNGEE. With V trimmed by 3 bases and J by 2 bases, 8 bases remained unmatched. This CDR3 region has 17 residues. CDR3 region: CASSESRSGGTYNEQFF. CDR3 nucleotides: TGTGCCAGCAGCGAGTCCCGTAGCGGGGGGACCTACAATGAGCAGTTCTTC.

To note about this clone: Other DNA sequences from this sample encode an identical CDR3 as well. The rearrangement uses TRBV5-1 and TRBJ2-3; 8 bases align to TRBD2. J lost 2 bases, V lost 3 bases, and 2 bases had no gene match. There are 14 residues in the CDR3. Germline CDR1 SGHRS, CDR2 YFSETQ. This CDR3 reads CASSSGGLTDTQYF. The CDR3 DNA follows: TGCGCCAGCAGCTCGGGGGGGCTCACAGATACGCAGTATTTT.

The chain carries TRBV14 and TRBJ1-1; a possible D gene is TRBD1 (6 bases). V lost 2 bases and J lost 8, with 6 bases in between. Germline V gene data show CDR1 as SGHDN and CDR2 as FVKESK. This CDR3 has 11 amino acids. CDR3: CASSQTGEAFF. CDR3 coding DNA: TGTGCCAGCAGCCAAACAGGGGAAGCTTTCTTT.

The V and J genes are TRBV27 and TRBJ2-5, with 10 bases aligning to TRBD2. Losses at the gene ends were 6 bases for V and 2 bases for J; bases not matched to a gene: 6. The CDR3 contains 15 residues. CDR1 and CDR2 from the germline V gene are MNHEY and SMNVEV (reference sequence). CDR3: CASRFSGGLQETQYF. For the CDR3, the DNA is TGTGCCAGCAGATTTAGCGGGGGGTTACAAGAGACCCAGTACTTC.

The chain couples TRBV15 to TRBJ1-2; 7 nucleotides align to TRBD1. There are 13 residues in the CDR3. Germline-derived CDR1 and CDR2 are LNHNV and YYDKDF (reference sequence). V dropped 0 bases and J dropped 8; count of bases not matched to a gene: 3. The CDR3, as DNA: TGTGCCACCAGCAGAGATCAGGGGGACGGCTACACCTTC. Its translation: CATSRDQGDGYTF.

The chain carries TRBV5-1 and TRBJ1-6; no clear D. Germline CDR1 reads SGHRS; CDR2 reads YFSETQ. V shed 1 base and J shed 7 bases, with 12 bases lying between them. This CDR3 is 15 amino acids long. CDR3 in DNA: TGCGCCAGCAGCTTGTCTCAGGCCATCAATTCACCCCTCCACTTT. This sequence encodes CASSLSQAINSPLHF.

The chain couples TRBV6-6 to TRBJ1-2; perhaps TRBD1 as D (5 bases). The germline V gene has CDR1 MNHNY and CDR2 SVGAGI (reference sequence). This CDR3 is built from 13 residues. The V and J ends lost 7 bases and 7 bases respectively, with 16 bases between them. CDR3 sequence (DNA): TGTGCCAGCACCTCGCCCAGGGCAGGTGGCTACACCTTC. Translating gives CASTSPRAGGYTF.

This chain links TRBV19 with TRBJ1-6; D is uncertain. Trimming took off 4 bases at V and 0 bases at J, with 4 bases between the two ends. The CDR3 spans 14 residues. Germline V lookup: CDR1 LNHDA, CDR2 SQIVND (reference sequence). The CDR3 nucleotides are TGTGCCAGTAGTAGGAGCTCCTATAATTCACCCCTCCACTTT. Protein product: CASSRSSYNSPLHF.

The V gene is TRBV6-1, the J gene TRBJ2-5, with 8 nucleotides matching TRBD2. This CDR3 comprises 16 residues. Trimming at V came to 0 bases and at J to 3 bases, leaving 6 bases not matched to a gene. Germline CDR1 is MNHNS and CDR2 is SASEGT. CDR3 protein: CASSEALAEPEETQYF. The CDR3 bases are TGTGCCAGCAGTGAAGCACTAGCGGAGCCCGAAGAGACCCAGTACTTC.

This clone occurred once. The chain recombines TRBV21-1 with TRBJ2-3; the table calls TRBD2, which could not be checked here. TRBV21-1 constitutes a pseudogene. The CDR3 is made up of 16 amino acids. The CDR3 spells CASSKARRGGTDTQYF. The CDR3 coding sequence is TGTGCCAGCAGCAAAGCGCGGAGGGGCGGCACAGATACGCAGTATTTT.

The V call is TRBV7-2, the J call TRBJ2-7; D unclear. CDR1 and CDR2 from the germline V gene are SGHTA and FQGNSA. This CDR3 comprises 13 residues. V was trimmed by 2 bases and J by 7 bases, leaving 12 bases between them. CDR3: CASSLQYEREQYF. In nucleotides, the CDR3 is TGTGCCAGCAGCTTACAGTACGAGAGGGAGCAGTACTTC. Full variable domain (remainder filled in from reference TRBV7-2 and TRBJ2-7): GAGVSQSPSNKVTEKGKDVELRCDPISGHTALYWYRQSLGQGLEFLIYFQGNSAPDKSGLPSDRFSAERTGGSVSTLTIQRTQQEDSAVYLCASSLQYEREQYFGPGTRLTVT.

The V gene is TRBV7-8, the J gene TRBJ1-2, with 7 bases matching TRBD1. Germline trimming cut 1 base from V and 4 bases from J; bases unmatched to any gene: 9. The CDR3 has 16 amino acids. Germline V CDR1 and CDR2: SGHVS, FQNEAQ. CDR3 DNA sequence: TGTGCCAGCAGCTTAGGGGCCGGGACAGACCTCTATGGCTACACCTTC. It translates to CASSLGAGTDLYGYTF.

This clone was recorded at least ten times. This chain uses TRBV2 with TRBJ2-1; D not certain. The germline V gene encodes CDR1 SNHLY and CDR2 FYNNEI. Trimming took off 10 bases at V and 3 bases at J, with 13 bases between the two ends. CDR3 length: 13 residues. The CDR3 DNA reads as TGTGCCACCAGAAGCGACGGCTACAATGAGCAGTTCTTC. Translated: CATRSDGYNEQFF. Complete variable domain (other parts from reference TRBV2 and TRBJ2-1): EPEVTQTPSHQVTQMGQEVILRCVPISNHLYFYWYRQILGQKVEFLVSFYNNEISEKSEIFDDQFSVERPDGSNFTLKIRSTKLEDSAMYFCATRSDGYNEQFFGPGTRLTVL.

The chain is built from TRBV5-4 and TRBJ1-4; D not certain. CDR3 length: 15 residues. Deletions cut 0 bases from V and 5 bases from J, with 11 bases between. Germline CDR1 SGHNT, CDR2 YYREEE (reference sequence). The CDR3 DNA sequence: TGTGCCAGCAGCTTGGCCGCGACTTTAAATGAAAAACTGTTTTTT. Encoded protein: CASSLAATLNEKLFF.

This chain joins TRBV18 and TRBJ1-1; 9 bases map to TRBD1. Germline CDR1 and CDR2: KGHSH and LQKENI. J lost 0 bases, V lost 3 bases, and 8 bases had no gene match. The CDR3 is 17 amino acids. The CDR3 here is CASSPSTGGGLNTEAFF. The CDR3 coding sequence is TGTGCCAGCTCACCCTCTACAGGGGGCGGGTTGAACACTGAAGCTTTCTTT.

This clone was seen a few times. The rearrangement uses TRBV6-2 or TRBV6-3 and TRBJ1-3; no reliable D call. Germline V lookup: CDR1 MNHEY, CDR2 SVGEGT. V was shortened by 2 bases and J by 5 bases, with 10 bases between the two germline ends. The CDR3 extends over 14 amino acids. The DNA of the CDR3 is TGTGCCAGCAGTTACGCGCCTCCGCGAAACACCATATATTTT. Its translation is CASSYAPPRNTIYF.

The chain carries TRBV12-3 or TRBV12-4 and TRBJ1-4, with D possibly being TRBD1 (6 bases). The CDR3 contains 13 residues. V lost 8 bases and J lost 8, with 15 bases in between. The CDR3 protein is CASSYRVNEKLFF. The CDR3 bases are TGTGCCAGCTCCTACAGGGTAAACGAAAAACTGTTTTTT.

The chain recombines TRBV3-1 (or the pseudogene TRBV3-2) with TRBJ2-2, with a weak D call TRBD1 (6 bases). The V gene lost 0 bases and the J gene lost 7 bases, with 15 bases spanning the gap. The CDR3 has 16 residues. Germline V gene data show CDR1 as LGHDT and CDR2 as YNNKEL (reference sequence). The CDR3 bases are TGTGCCAGCAGCCAAGATGATACCAGGGGTAGCGGGGAGCTGTTTTTT. Translation: CASSQDDTRGSGELFF.

The chain employs TRBV19 and TRBJ1-1; 8 positions agree with TRBD1. This CDR3 contains 14 residues. Germline CDR1 is LNHDA and CDR2 is SQIVND (reference sequence). V was clipped by 4 bases and J by 6 bases; unmatched bases: 7. The CDR3 coding sequence is TGTGCCAGTAGTAGTAACAGGGGGAAGGCTGAAGCTTTCTTT. This codes for CASSSNRGKAEAFF.